The entry below describes one T cell receptor beta chain. TCRdb's table, derived via immunoSEQ multiplex PCR, lists solely in-frame clones and lacks some. The sample lists roughly 50,000 clones, approximately 89% occurring once. This record belongs to a study of OX40 agonist ivuxolimab in advanced cancers. The CDR3 sequence is 16 residues long. V shed 4 bases and J 2 bases; nucleotides not matched to a gene: 8. CDR1 and CDR2 (germline): KGHSH, LQKENI. The sequencing used CD4+ or CD8+ T cells sorted from blood, collected in a trial of the OX40 agonist ivuxolimab. The chain joins TRBV18 to TRBJ2-7; 10 positions match TRBD1. This receptor was obtained from an adult with an advanced solid tumor such as melanoma, head and neck, liver or kidney cancer. CDR3 amino acids: CASSLLGGQGTYEQYF. CDR3 coding DNA: TGTGCCAGCTCACTACTGGGGGGACAGGGGACCTACGAGCAGTACTTC.